The clone carrying this T cell receptor (beta chain) has just a few counts. The antigen is unknown. There are 14 residues in the CDR3. V lost 5 bases, J lost 5 bases, and 8 bases stayed unmatched. Germline V gives CDR1 DFQATT, CDR2 SNEGSKA (reference sequence). The data derive from a study of identical twins. General study results and limits: Zero-insertion analyses were open to partial confounding by invariant MAIT and iNKT cells. Within beta out-of-frame sequences, the excess sharing observed between twins was weaker. Low generation probability was overrepresented in out-of-frame alpha sequences shared by twins.

Each CDR3 protein is one row after TCRdb ran MiXCR on the 5' RACE reads. The data hold approximately 470,000 distinct CDR3 sequences, with over 12% observed a single time. These data were likewise used in another study, on yellow fever vaccine responses in identical twins.

The chain combines TRBV20-1 with TRBJ2-7, with 11 bases identical to TRBD2. The TCR originated in a woman aged 18-35 years in good health. The sequenced sample consisted of CD4+ T cells sorted from blood. The CDR3 region is CSAPYLAGGHEQYF. The CDR3 bases are TGCAGTGCTCCTTATCTAGCGGGAGGACACGAGCAGTACTTC.